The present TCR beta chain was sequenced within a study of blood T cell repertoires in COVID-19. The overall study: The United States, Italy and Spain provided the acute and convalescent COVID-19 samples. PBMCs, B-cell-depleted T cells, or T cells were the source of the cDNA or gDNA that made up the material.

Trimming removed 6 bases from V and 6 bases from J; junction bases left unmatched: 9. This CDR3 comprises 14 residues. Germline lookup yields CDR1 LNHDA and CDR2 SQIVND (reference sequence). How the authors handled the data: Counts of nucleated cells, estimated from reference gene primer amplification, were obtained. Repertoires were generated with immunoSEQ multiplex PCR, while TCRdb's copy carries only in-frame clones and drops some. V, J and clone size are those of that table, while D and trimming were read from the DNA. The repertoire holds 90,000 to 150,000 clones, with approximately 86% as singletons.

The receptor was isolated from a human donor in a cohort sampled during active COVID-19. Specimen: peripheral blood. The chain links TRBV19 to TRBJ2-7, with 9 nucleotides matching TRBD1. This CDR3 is CASRIRDRASEQYF. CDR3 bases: TGTGCCAGTAGGATCCGGGACAGGGCCTCCGAGCAGTACTTC.